These 20 T cell receptor beta chains share one sample of origin, sequenced in a study of CD8 T cells in ankylosing spondylitis. Via MiXCR, TCRdb re-called the 5' RACE reads, giving one row per CDR3 protein. Of some 130,000 distinct CDR3 sequences in the sample, about an eighth were seen once. The specimen was blood, either unsorted or a sorted T cell fraction (not recorded which). The receptors were gathered from a female donor with ankylosing spondylitis or in good health (not recorded which).

This clonotype was seen at least ten times. The chain couples TRBV20-1 to TRBJ2-1; D is uncertain. The CDR3 is made up of 12 amino acids. Deletions cut 6 bases from V and 8 bases from J, with 14 bases between. From germline, CDR1 is DFQATT and CDR2 SNEGSKA (reference sequence). CDR3 coding DNA: TGCAGTGCGCAATCGCGGTTGGATGAGCAGTTCTTC. Amino acid sequence: CSAQSRLDEQFF.

In this sample, this clonotype turned up many times. This chain uses TRBV6-1 with TRBJ2-3; 10 bases fit TRBD2. The CDR3 loop spans 16 amino acids. CDR1 and CDR2 (germline): MNHNS, SASEGT. The ends lost 7 bases at V and 5 bases at J; junction bases unmatched: 12. The CDR3 DNA is TGTGCCAGCAAGCCCAGGGGGAGCGGGAGGGAAGATACGCAGTATTTT. It codes for CASKPRGSGREDTQYF.

This clonotype was seen repeatedly, ten times or more. The CDR3 loop is CASSRDGETQYF. For the CDR3, the DNA is TGTGCCAGCAGTAGGGACGGAGAGACCCAGTACTTC. This sequence joins TRBV28 and TRBJ2-5; D assignment may be TRBD1 or TRBD2 (5 bases each). Germline CDR1 and CDR2: MDHEN and SYDVKM. V gave up 5 bases and J gave up 4 bases, with 8 bases separating them. CDR3 length: 12 residues.

The sample holds many counts of this clonotype. The chain has TRBV11-2 and TRBJ2-3; no clear D gene. CDR3 length: 15 amino acids. V lost 2 bases, J lost 6 bases, and 15 bases lay in between. Germline lookup yields CDR1 SGHAT and CDR2 FQNNGV. The CDR3 DNA follows: TGTGCCAGCAGCTTAATGGCTCTAACTGGGGATACGCAGTATTTT. This translates into CASSLMALTGDTQYF.

The chain carries TRBV20-1 and TRBJ2-3; D not certain. This CDR3 has 13 amino acids. V lost 5 bases and J lost 2, with 11 bases in between. Germline V gene data show CDR1 as DFQATT and CDR2 as SNEGSKA (reference sequence). CDR3 DNA: TGCAGTGCTCGGCGGCCTAACACAGATACGCAGTATTTT. This sequence encodes CSARRPNTDTQYF.

This clonotype was seen repeatedly, ten times or more. The rearrangement joins TRBV12-3 or TRBV12-4 to TRBJ2-3; D uncertain. The V end was cut by 6 bases, the J end by 5 bases, with 6 bases between. CDR3 size: 11 residues. The CDR3 reads CASSRIDTQYF. CDR3 nucleotides: TGTGCCAGCAGCCGTATAGATACGCAGTATTTT.

This clonotype was seen more than once but under ten times. A much larger clone differs from this one at a single base, so this may be a read error. The chain joins TRBV18 to TRBJ1-5, with 10 bases identical to TRBD1. The CDR3 contains 14 residues. CDR1 is KGHSH and CDR2 is LQKENI in the germline V gene. The junction had 2 bases not matched to a gene; V was cut back by 3 bases and J by 6 bases. The CDR3 nucleotides read TGTGCCAGCTCACCGGACAGGGGGACTCAGCCCCAGCATTTT. Protein: CASSPDRGTQPQHF.

This clonotype was counted ten times or more. This rearrangement joins TRBV29-1 to TRBJ2-1; D uncertain. The germline V gene encodes CDR1 SQVTM and CDR2 ANQGSEA. The CDR3 spans 15 residues. The V gene lost 5 bases and the J gene lost 0 bases, with 14 bases spanning the gap. CDR3 coding DNA: TGCAGCGTTCGCACCCTAGGTCGCTCCTACAATGAGCAGTTCTTC. It encodes CSVRTLGRSYNEQFF.

In this sample, this clonotype turned up many times. A read error may produce the germline difference seen at one junction end. The chain couples TRBV10-3 to TRBJ1-2; D remains unclear. The CDR3 totals 14 residues. Germline V lookup: CDR1 ENHRY, CDR2 SYGVKD. In DNA, the CDR3 is TGTGTCATCAGTGAGTTAGCAGACAACTATGGCTACACCTTC. It translates to CVISELADNYGYTF.

The chain links TRBV5-1 to TRBJ1-2, with D hard to call. V lost 0 bases and J 4 bases, leaving 7 bases between the germline ends. From germline, CDR1 is SGHRS and CDR2 YFSETQ. This CDR3 spans 13 amino acids. This CDR3 is CASSLAPTYGYTF. The CDR3 bases are TGCGCCAGCAGCTTGGCCCCGACCTATGGCTACACCTTC.

This clonotype was observed a few times. The V gene is TRBV5-1, the J gene TRBJ1-4; D is undetermined. V was clipped by 5 bases and J by 8 bases, with 16 bases between them. Per germline, CDR1 SGHRS and CDR2 YFSETQ. The CDR3 runs to 14 residues. Written as DNA, the CDR3 is TGCGCCAGCAGGTTCGCGACGTCGGGCGAAAAACTGTTTTTT. It specifies CASRFATSGEKLFF.

The chain carries TRBV5-1 and TRBJ2-1; TRBD2 matches at 10 bases. The CDR3 loop spans 16 amino acids. Germline assignment: CDR1 SGHRS and CDR2 YFSETQ. Trimming cost V 4 bases and J 0 bases; bases outside gene matches: 4. The CDR3 nucleotides read TGCGCCAGCAGCATAACTAGCGGGAACTCCTACAATGAGCAGTTCTTC. Protein: CASSITSGNSYNEQFF. The variable domain in full, completed from reference TRBV5-1 and TRBJ2-1, reads KAGVTQTPRYLIKTRGQQVTLSCSPISGHRSVSWYQQTPGQGLQFLFEYFSETQRNKGNFPGRFSGRQFSNSRSEMNVSTLELGDSALYLCASSITSGNSYNEQFFGPGTRLTVL.

On this clonotype itself: This may arise from a read error, as a much more abundant clone is one base away. This chain uses TRBV12-5 with TRBJ1-5; 7 bases match TRBD1. Germline V CDR1 and CDR2: LGHNT, FRNRAP. This CDR3 is 17 amino acids long. J lost 2 bases, V lost 7 bases, and 14 bases had no gene match. CDR3 amino acids: CASAEEGGATGNQPQHF. CDR3 bases: TGTGCTAGTGCCGAGGAAGGGGGCGCGACTGGCAATCAGCCCCAGCATTTT. Drawing the rest from reference TRBV12-5 and TRBJ1-5, the complete variable domain is DARVTQTPRHKVTEMGQEVTMRCQPILGHNTVFWYRQTMMQGLELLAYFRNRAPLDDSGMPKDRFSAEMPDATLATLKIQPSEPRDSAVYFCASAEEGGATGNQPQHFGDGTRLSIL.

This clonotype appeared a few times. The chain combines TRBV28 with TRBJ1-1; TRBD1 matches at 8 bases. This CDR3 is built from 17 residues. J lost 1 base, V lost 6 bases, and 13 bases had no gene match. The germline CDR1 and CDR2 sequences are MDHEN and SYDVKM. The CDR3 bases are TGTGCCAGCAGCCAGGGGGACAGGAGAGCGAGGAACACTGAAGCTTTCTTT. Amino acids: CASSQGDRRARNTEAFF.

This clonotype was seen at least ten times. The chain is built from TRBV7-9 and TRBJ2-1, with D tentatively TRBD2 (5 bases). The CDR3 has 15 amino acids. V gave up 4 bases and J gave up 0 bases, with 10 bases separating them. Per germline, CDR1 SEHNR and CDR2 FQNEAQ (reference sequence). For the CDR3, the DNA is TGTGCCAGCAGCTCCCCTGGGAGCTCCTACAATGAGCAGTTCTTC. It yields the protein CASSSPGSSYNEQFF.

This clonotype appeared a single time. This sequence joins TRBV7-9 and TRBJ1-5, with D tentatively TRBD1 (5 bases). CDR1 SEHNR and CDR2 FQNEAQ come from the germline V gene (reference sequence). Trimming cost V 0 bases and J 5 bases, with 11 bases left between them. This CDR3 region has 15 residues. The CDR3 protein is CASSLAGPVDQPQHF. In nucleotides, the CDR3 is TGTGCCAGCAGCTTAGCGGGGCCCGTCGATCAGCCCCAGCATTTT.

The J gene is TRBJ2-5, the V gene TRBV3-1; maybe TRBD1 (5 bases). The germline V gene has CDR1 LGHDT and CDR2 YNNKEL (reference sequence). The CDR3 runs to 12 residues. The V gene lost 3 bases and the J gene lost 5 bases, with 7 bases spanning the gap. CDR3 sequence: CASSHRAETQYF. CDR3 coding DNA: TGTGCCAGCAGCCACAGGGCGGAGACCCAGTACTTC.

At least ten counts were recorded for this clonotype. The chain links TRBV24-1 to TRBJ2-4; 7 bases are a match to TRBD2. Trimming took 4 bases from V and 9 from J; bases not matched to a gene: 8. The CDR3 consists of 14 residues. Per the germline V gene, CDR1 is KGHDR and CDR2 is SFDVKD. Here the CDR3 reads CATSDQGPSGIQYF. For the CDR3, the DNA is TGTGCCACCAGTGACCAAGGACCTAGCGGCATTCAGTACTTC.

This clonotype was picked up many times. The chain joins TRBV29-1 to TRBJ1-1; 7 positions agree with TRBD1. The trim removed 7 bases at V and 7 bases at J, leaving 12 bases unmatched. From germline, CDR1 is SQVTM and CDR2 ANQGSEA. The CDR3 totals 13 residues. DNA of the CDR3: TGCAGCGCCGGAGGGGACAGATGGGGTGAAGCTTTCTTT. It specifies CSAGGDRWGEAFF.

This clonotype was counted ten times or more. This chain uses TRBV7-9 with TRBJ1-1; 7 bases are shared with TRBD1. Germline CDR1 reads SEHNR; CDR2 reads FQNEAQ (reference sequence). Losses at the gene ends were 5 bases for V and 6 bases for J; bases not matched to a gene: 0. CDR3 length equals 11 residues. The CDR3 sequence: CASSQGAEAFF. The CDR3 region has the DNA TGTGCCAGCAGCCAGGGGGCTGAAGCTTTCTTT.